This is a list of T cell receptor beta chains from one sample in a study of sequential checkpoint blockade in melanoma. Measured with immunoSEQ multiplex PCR; TCRdb has only the in-frame clones, and not every one. The table shows about 18,000 clones, with 60% to 75% occurring only once. Sequencing used tumor tissue (inferred from file names), obtained from a patient given nivolumab and ipilimumab in sequence. These receptor sequences come from a human donor with melanoma. Each CDR3 is given with its conserved first and last residue. D genes are given only for firm matches. Rows give clone size only sometimes, using once, few, many, or a class for an expanded clone.

d_gene: .; abundance: .; j_gene: TRBJ2-3; len: 17; v_gene: TRBV6-8; CDR3nt: TGTGCCAGCAGTTACGGCGGAGTTAGATCTAGCACAGATACGCAGTATTTT; CDR3aa: CASSYGGVRSSTDTQYF
d_gene: TRBD2; abundance: .; j_gene: TRBJ2-1; len: 15; v_gene: TRBV11-3; CDR3nt: TGTGCCAGCAGACCGGGACTAGCGGGGAAAAATGAGCAGTTCTTC; CDR3aa: CASRPGLAGKNEQFF
d_gene: TRBD1; abundance: .; j_gene: TRBJ2-4; len: 14; v_gene: TRBV6-8; CDR3nt: TGTGCCAGCAGTTACTCGACAGGGGCCGGCATTCAGTACTTC; CDR3aa: CASSYSTGAGIQYF
d_gene: .; abundance: .; j_gene: TRBJ2-2; len: 15; v_gene: TRBV14; CDR3nt: TGTGCCAGCAGCCGTTCCGGGGGACACACCGGGGAGCTGTTTTTT; CDR3aa: CASSRSGGHTGELFF
d_gene: .; abundance: .; j_gene: TRBJ1-2; len: 13; v_gene: TRBV23-1; CDR3nt: TGCGCCTGGAGTGTAACCTTTTCCGGTGGCTACACCTTC; CDR3aa: CAWSVTFSGGYTF
d_gene: TRBD1; abundance: .; j_gene: TRBJ2-2; len: 16; v_gene: TRBV7-6; CDR3nt: TGTGCTAGCAGCTTAAGGGGGACAGGGCGGACCGGGGAGCTGTTTTTT; CDR3aa: CASSLRGTGRTGELFF
d_gene: TRBD2; abundance: .; j_gene: TRBJ2-3; len: 15; v_gene: TRBV18; CDR3nt: TGTGCCAGCTCATACGGACTAGCGGGGACAGATACGCAGTATTTT; CDR3aa: CASSYGLAGTDTQYF
d_gene: TRBD2; abundance: .; j_gene: TRBJ2-1; len: 16; v_gene: TRBV11-3; CDR3nt: TGTGCCAGCAGCTTGCCGGGGACTAGAACCTACAATGAGCAGTTCTTC; CDR3aa: CASSLPGTRTYNEQFF
d_gene: .; abundance: .; j_gene: TRBJ2-2; len: 14; v_gene: TRBV11-3; CDR3nt: TGTGCCAGCAGCTTATCGCAGGCTAGCGGGGAGCTGTTTTTT; CDR3aa: CASSLSQASGELFF
d_gene: .; abundance: .; j_gene: TRBJ2-5; len: 17; v_gene: TRBV11-3; CDR3nt: TGTGCCAGCAGCTTCGACGCCACAGGTTTAATGGGAGAGACCCAGTACTTC; CDR3aa: CASSFDATGLMGETQYF
d_gene: .; abundance: .; j_gene: TRBJ2-7; len: 15; v_gene: TRBV5-1; CDR3nt: TGCGCCAGCAGCGGCCGGGACTTGGGATCCTACGAGCAGTACTTC; CDR3aa: CASSGRDLGSYEQYF
d_gene: TRBD1; abundance: once; j_gene: TRBJ1-3; len: 19; v_gene: TRBV6-8; CDR3nt: TGTGCCAGCAGAACCTCCGGGACAGGCAGAGCCTACTCTGGAAACACCATATATTTT; CDR3aa: CASRTSGTGRAYSGNTIYF
d_gene: .; abundance: .; j_gene: TRBJ2-6; len: 16; v_gene: TRBV6-8; CDR3nt: TGTGCCAGCAGTGACTCAGGAGGGAGAGGGGCCAGCGTCCTGACTTTC; CDR3aa: CASSDSGGRGASVLTF
d_gene: .; abundance: .; j_gene: TRBJ2-3; len: 13; v_gene: TRBV29-1; CDR3nt: TGCAGCGTTGACTTCGCTAGCACAGATACGCAGTATTTT; CDR3aa: CSVDFASTDTQYF
d_gene: .; abundance: .; j_gene: TRBJ1-1; len: 15; v_gene: TRBV19; CDR3nt: TGTGCCAGTCCTCCGTCCGGTCGGATGAACACTGAAGCTTTCTTT; CDR3aa: CASPPSGRMNTEAFF
d_gene: TRBD2; abundance: .; j_gene: TRBJ2-1; len: 14; v_gene: TRBV19; CDR3nt: TGTGCCAGTGATCAGCGGGAGCTGGGGAATGAGCAGTTCTTC; CDR3aa: CASDQRELGNEQFF
d_gene: TRBD2; abundance: .; j_gene: TRBJ2-2; len: 13; v_gene: TRBV29-1; CDR3nt: TGCAGCGTGGTAGCGGGAAACACCGGGGAGCTGTTTTTT; CDR3aa: CSVVAGNTGELFF
d_gene: TRBD2; abundance: .; j_gene: TRBJ2-1; len: 15; v_gene: TRBV5-1; CDR3nt: TGCGCCAGCAGCTCCACTAGCGGGAGAGACAATGAGCAGTTCTTC; CDR3aa: CASSSTSGRDNEQFF
d_gene: .; abundance: .; j_gene: TRBJ2-7; len: 15; v_gene: TRBV11-1; CDR3nt: TGTGCCAGCAGCTTGGCCACGTCTAGCTCCTACGAGCAGTACTTC; CDR3aa: CASSLATSSSYEQYF
d_gene: .; abundance: .; j_gene: TRBJ2-3; len: 15; v_gene: TRBV5-5; CDR3nt: TGTGCCAGCAGCCCAGCAGGTGGCCGCACAGATACGCAGTATTTT; CDR3aa: CASSPAGGRTDTQYF
d_gene: .; abundance: .; j_gene: TRBJ2-1; len: 14; v_gene: TRBV5-1; CDR3nt: TGCGCCAGCCATTTCACGGGGAGGTACAATGAGCAGTTCTTC; CDR3aa: CASHFTGRYNEQFF
d_gene: .; abundance: once; j_gene: TRBJ1-2; len: 15; v_gene: TRBV11-3; CDR3nt: TGTGCCAGCAGCGCCAGGACGGAAAGCTTGTATGGCTACACCTTC; CDR3aa: CASSARTESLYGYTF
d_gene: TRBD1; abundance: .; j_gene: TRBJ1-1; len: 15; v_gene: TRBV18; CDR3nt: TGTGCCAGCTCAGCTTTAGGGACAGGGGGCTCGGAAGCTTTCTTT; CDR3aa: CASSALGTGGSEAFF
d_gene: .; abundance: few; j_gene: TRBJ1-1; len: 12; v_gene: TRBV30; CDR3nt: TGTGCCTGGAGAGTTGGCTACACTGAAGCTTTCTTT; CDR3aa: CAWRVGYTEAFF
d_gene: .; abundance: .; j_gene: TRBJ2-1; len: 15; v_gene: TRBV19; CDR3nt: TGTGCCAGTAGTATAAGTAGAAGCTCCTACAATGAGCAGTTCTTC; CDR3aa: CASSISRSSYNEQFF
d_gene: TRBD1; abundance: .; j_gene: TRBJ1-6; len: 14; v_gene: TRBV25-1; CDR3nt: TGTGCCAGCAGTCGCGGGACAGGGGTCTCACCCCTCCACTTT; CDR3aa: CASSRGTGVSPLHF
d_gene: .; abundance: .; j_gene: TRBJ2-6; len: 16; v_gene: TRBV19; CDR3nt: TGTGCCAGTAGCGCGTTGGCATATGTAGGGGCCAACGTCCTGACTTTC; CDR3aa: CASSALAYVGANVLTF
d_gene: .; abundance: .; j_gene: TRBJ1-3; len: 15; v_gene: TRBV6-1; CDR3nt: TGTGCCAGCAGTGAAGAGTTTACCTCTGGAAACACCATATATTTT; CDR3aa: CASSEEFTSGNTIYF
d_gene: .; abundance: .; j_gene: TRBJ1-5; len: 16; v_gene: TRBV11-3; CDR3nt: TGTGCCAGCAGCTTAGGCAGGTCGAGGGCCAATCAGCCCCAGCATTTT; CDR3aa: CASSLGRSRANQPQHF
d_gene: TRBD2; abundance: .; j_gene: TRBJ2-7; len: 15; v_gene: TRBV6-4; CDR3nt: TGTGCCAGCACCTCGGGGTTAGCGGGAGGGCGCGAGCAGTACTTC; CDR3aa: CASTSGLAGGREQYF
d_gene: .; abundance: once; j_gene: TRBJ1-2; len: 15; v_gene: TRBV11-3; CDR3nt: TGTGCCAGCAGCTTACTACAGGGAGGGAACTATGGCTACACCTTC; CDR3aa: CASSLLQGGNYGYTF
d_gene: .; abundance: .; j_gene: TRBJ2-3; len: 14; v_gene: TRBV6-8; CDR3nt: TGTGCCAGCATCAACCTAGGAAGAGCAGATACGCAGTATTTT; CDR3aa: CASINLGRADTQYF
d_gene: .; abundance: .; j_gene: TRBJ2-7; len: 12; v_gene: TRBV18; CDR3nt: TGTGCCAGCTCCGCTGACCCCCGCGAGCAGTACTTC; CDR3aa: CASSADPREQYF
d_gene: TRBD1; abundance: .; j_gene: TRBJ1-1; len: 15; v_gene: TRBV10-2; CDR3nt: TGCGCCAGCAGTGAGTTTCGGACAGGGGAGGATGAAGCTTTCTTT; CDR3aa: CASSEFRTGEDEAFF
d_gene: .; abundance: .; j_gene: TRBJ2-7; len: 14; v_gene: TRBV18; CDR3nt: TGTGCCAGTTCCAGGGGAGCGGTCACCTACGAGCAGTACTTC; CDR3aa: CASSRGAVTYEQYF
d_gene: .; abundance: .; j_gene: TRBJ1-1; len: 12; v_gene: TRBV6-7; CDR3nt: TGTGCCAGCAGTTTTGGTCAAGGGAAAGCTTTCTTT; CDR3aa: CASSFGQGKAFF
d_gene: TRBD2; abundance: .; j_gene: TRBJ2-4; len: 15; v_gene: TRBV11-3; CDR3nt: TGTGCCAGCAGCTTATCTAGCGGAGCCAAAAACATTCAGTACTTC; CDR3aa: CASSLSSGAKNIQYF
d_gene: .; abundance: .; j_gene: TRBJ2-3; len: 14; v_gene: TRBV18; CDR3nt: TGTGCCAGCTCACCCAATCGAGACGTAGATACGCAGTATTTT; CDR3aa: CASSPNRDVDTQYF
d_gene: .; abundance: once; j_gene: TRBJ2-2; len: 14; v_gene: TRBV5-1; CDR3nt: TGCGCCAGCAGCTTGGGACAGGACACCGGGGAGCTGTTTTTT; CDR3aa: CASSLGQDTGELFF
d_gene: .; abundance: .; j_gene: TRBJ1-4; len: 15; v_gene: TRBV5-1; CDR3nt: TGCGCCAGCAGGATAAACATGGCAACTAATGAAAAACTGTTTTTT; CDR3aa: CASRINMATNEKLFF
d_gene: .; abundance: once; j_gene: TRBJ1-4; len: 16; v_gene: TRBV9; CDR3nt: TGTGCCAGCAGCGTAGATTCAAGGGGGACTTGGGAAAAACTGTTTTTT; CDR3aa: CASSVDSRGTWEKLFF
d_gene: .; abundance: .; j_gene: TRBJ1-3; len: 12; v_gene: TRBV28; CDR3nt: TGTGCCAGCAGAACCTCAGGAAACACCATATATTTT; CDR3aa: CASRTSGNTIYF